The clone carrying this T cell receptor beta chain showed up just a few times. Its antigen is undetermined. These data originate in a study of T cell repertoires in cytomegalovirus infection. For the study at large: Public TCR beta signatures were indicative of both CMV infection and a matching HLA type. Study-level findings and limits: It was HLA-C-restricted CMV-specific TCR beta clonotypes that dominated the response ex vivo. Cumulative public TCR beta family frequency identified carriers of CMV plus the relevant HLA.

CDR1 is LGHNT and CDR2 is FRNRAP in the germline V gene. CDR3 length: 19 residues. V gave up 6 bases and J gave up 0 bases, with 21 bases separating them. Using its own MiXCR run on the reads, TCRdb lists one record per CDR3 protein. The sample yields approximately 190,000 distinct CDR3 sequences, about 28% seen once. V and J are TRBV12-5 and TRBJ2-6; possibly TRBD1 for D (6 bases). This clonotype originated in a human donor in good health (CMV status not recorded). Some clones in this sample may be carry-over from other donors' samples. The source material was PBMCs. For the CDR3, the DNA is TGTGCTAGTGGCGCGACCTCGGACAGCCTTTTCTCTGGGGCCAACGTCCTGACTTTC. Translating gives CASGATSDSLFSGANVLTF.